This T cell receptor beta chain was captured by sequencing in a study of CD8+ T cells in alopecia areata. On the study more broadly: Treated patients took oral tofacitinib at 5 to 10 mg twice daily. Treatment ran 6 to 18 months, with 6 months of follow-up afterward.

The CDR3 runs 16 residues. The V gene's germline CDR1 is LNHNV and CDR2 YYDKDF (reference sequence). Trimming stripped 1 base from V and 1 base from J, with 13 bases between. As to treatment: oral pan-JAK inhibitor, 5-10 mg twice daily. As the sequencing template, cDNA was produced by extracting RNA and reverse transcribing it. TCRdb's copy holds only in-frame clones and misses some; the assay was immunoSEQ multiplex PCR. The sample shows about 160,000 clones, roughly two thirds of them seen only once. Study outcomes and limitations: Tofacitinib significantly decreased scalp clonality and expanded CD8+ clones among top 100. While tofacitinib was given, many expanded lesional clones persisted in scalp and blood.

About this clone itself: What it binds is not known.

V and J are TRBV15 and TRBJ1-1; D uncertain. The TCR comes from a human donor with alopecia areata. Sequencing was performed on CD4+ T cells sorted from blood, taken at week 4, from a patient treated with tofacitinib. CDR3 amino acids: CATSRVGRVKNTEAFF. CDR3 in DNA: TGTGCCACCAGCAGAGTGGGTAGGGTCAAGAACACTGAAGCTTTCTTT.